These 13 T cell receptor beta chains were sequenced from one sample in a study of blood T cell repertoires in COVID-19. The table came from immunoSEQ multiplex PCR; TCRdb's copy has only in-frame clones and leaves some out. The profile covers under 250,000 clones, with approximately 80% appearing a single time and approximately 3.5% taken by the ten largest. Sequenced input: peripheral blood. The source is a woman under 30 with acute or convalescent COVID-19.

The chain is built from TRBV27 and TRBJ1-3, with TRBD1 as a possible D gene (5 bases). The CDR3 sequence is 16 residues long. Trimming pared 3 bases from V and 2 bases from J, leaving 14 bases between. From germline, CDR1 is MNHEY and CDR2 SMNVEV (reference sequence). The CDR3 region has the DNA TGTGCCAGCAGTTTTGATGGTGGACAAGCTGGAAACACCATATATTTT. This encodes CASSFDGGQAGNTIYF.

This chain connects TRBV6-2 or TRBV6-3 to TRBJ2-3; TRBD2 matches at 8 bases. CDR3 length: 15 residues. Per the germline V gene, CDR1 is MNHEY and CDR2 is SVGEGT. V shed 3 bases, J shed 0 bases, and the junction held 2 bases outside the gene matches. The CDR3: CASSYSGTSTDTQYF. Written as DNA, the CDR3 is TGTGCCAGCAGTTATAGCGGGACTAGCACAGATACGCAGTATTTT.

The CDR3 DNA is TGCGCCAGCAGCCTCGAGACTAGCGACCGACCCGGGGAGCTGTTTTTT. Translation gives CASSLETSDRPGELFF. V is TRBV4-3 and J is TRBJ2-2; 8 nucleotides agree with TRBD2. V lost 4 bases and J lost 6; bases outside the gene matches: 10. The CDR3 has 16 residues. The V gene's germline CDR1 is LGHNA and CDR2 YSLEER.

The CDR3 nucleotides read TGTGCCAGTAGTATAGATATGGTGACAAATAGGCAGTTCTTC. This codes for CASSIDMVTNRQFF. The chain recombines TRBV19 with TRBJ2-1; D unresolved. The CDR3 sequence is 14 residues long. The germline CDR1 and CDR2 sequences are LNHDA and SQIVND (reference sequence). The V and J ends lost 0 bases and 12 bases respectively, with 15 bases between them.

The gene calls are TRBV5-1 and TRBJ1-5; 7 bases align to TRBD1. The germline V gene has CDR1 SGHRS and CDR2 YFSETQ. This CDR3 has 15 residues. Unmatched junction bases numbered 3, after V lost 0 bases and J lost 3 bases. For the CDR3, the DNA is TGCGCCAGCAGCTTGGAGGGGGCTATCAATCAGCCCCAGCATTTT. Translation gives CASSLEGAINQPQHF.

This sequence joins TRBV6-2 or TRBV6-3 and TRBJ2-7, with 12 positions matching TRBD2. Germline V CDR1 and CDR2: MNHEY, SVGEGT. This CDR3 contains 15 residues. J gave up 5 bases and V 2 bases, and 4 bases lay outside the gene matches. CDR3 sequence reads: CASSYRLAGEDEQYF. In DNA, the CDR3 is TGTGCCAGCAGTTACCGACTAGCGGGAGAGGACGAGCAGTACTTC.

CDR3 sequence: CASSLAGGAVDTQYF. The DNA for the CDR3 is TGCGCCAGCAGCTTAGCGGGAGGGGCGGTAGATACGCAGTATTTT. The chain recombines TRBV5-1 with TRBJ2-3; 10 bases match TRBD2. CDR1 and CDR2 from the germline V gene are SGHRS and YFSETQ. The V segment lost 2 bases and the J segment 5 bases; nucleotides outside the gene matches: 5. CDR3 length: 15 amino acids.

This clone was recorded only once. The CDR3 reads CASSYPEDTQYF. In DNA form, the CDR3 reads TGTGCCAGCAGTTACCCCGAGGATACGCAGTATTTT. The chain couples TRBV6-2 or TRBV6-3 to TRBJ2-3; D call uncertain. This CDR3 has 12 amino acids. Trimming left V 2 bases short and J 6 bases short, with 6 bases between. Germline V gene lookup returns CDR1 MNHEY and CDR2 SVGEGT.

The genes are TRBV6-6 and TRBJ2-7; 9 bases align to TRBD2. Germline V CDR1 and CDR2: MNHNY, SVGAGI (reference sequence). With V trimmed by 0 bases and J by 1 base, 4 bases remained unmatched. CDR3 length: 16 amino acids. The DNA for the CDR3 is TGTGCCAGCAGTTACTCTAGCGGGAGATGGTCCTACGAGCAGTACTTC. Amino acids: CASSYSSGRWSYEQYF.

This chain connects TRBV6-2 or TRBV6-3 to TRBJ1-3; possibly TRBD1 for D (5 bases). Germline CDR1 is MNHEY and CDR2 is SVGEGT. The ends were cut back, 5 bases at V and 3 bases at J, with 17 bases in the middle. The CDR3 is made up of 16 amino acids. The CDR3 region has the DNA TGTGCCAGCAGTCCATACAGGCGTCCAGATGGAAACACCATATATTTT. Encoded protein: CASSPYRRPDGNTIYF.

The chain's CDR3 is CVAKTGTGTGELFF. CDR3 nucleotide sequence: TGTGTCGCAAAGACAGGGACGGGCACCGGGGAGCTGTTTTTT. The gene calls are TRBV7-2 and TRBJ2-2, with 7 bases fitting TRBD1. Looked up from germline, CDR1 is SGHTA and CDR2 is FQGNSA. The CDR3 loop spans 14 amino acids. The complete variable domain, with remaining parts taken from reference TRBV7-2 and TRBJ2-2, reads GAGVSQSPSNKVTEKGKDVELRCDPISGHTALYWYRQSLGQGLEFLIYFQGNSAPDKSGLPSDRFSAERTGGSVSTLTIQRTQQEDSAVYLCVAKTGTGTGELFFGEGSRLTVL.

The V gene is TRBV27, the J gene TRBJ2-7, with a possible D match to TRBD1 (6 bases). This CDR3 region has 12 residues. Germline V gives CDR1 MNHEY, CDR2 SMNVEV (reference sequence). Deletions cut 8 bases from V and 4 bases from J, with 12 bases between. CDR3 coding DNA: TGTGCCAGCGGAACGGACAGATACGAGCAGTACTTC. Amino acid sequence: CASGTDRYEQYF.

This chain links TRBV3-1 (or the pseudogene TRBV3-2) with TRBJ2-3; 8 bases map to TRBD2. Per germline, CDR1 LGHDT and CDR2 YNNKEL (reference sequence). The CDR3 totals 15 residues. The ends lost 9 bases at V and 1 base at J; junction bases unmatched: 9. Written as DNA, the CDR3 is TGTGCCAGTGTGGATAGCGGGATGGGCACAGATACGCAGTATTTT. This translates into CASVDSGMGTDTQYF.